Each of the 32 T cell receptor beta chains below was sequenced from the same sample in a study of vaccination and CD4 T cells after COVID-19. Antigen specificity for these receptors is unknown. The Oncomine TCR Beta short-read assay was applied to DNA of cultured CD4+ T cells. Using its own MiXCR run on the PCR reads, TCRdb lists one record per CDR3 protein. The sample yields tens of thousands of distinct CDR3 sequences, around two thirds seen once. Treatment specified: 10-day PBMC culture with coronavirus spike peptide pools or control peptides (ViraFEST assay). Sequenced input: CD4+ T cells from blood, cultured in vitro. Every receptor here comes from a human donor who had recovered from COVID-19.

This clonotype was counted between two and nine times. The CDR3 loop is CASSSTGQGEKLFF. In DNA, the CDR3 is TGTGCCAGCAGTTCGACAGGACAGGGAGAAAAACTGTTTTTT. V is TRBV28 and J is TRBJ1-4; 8 bases match TRBD1. Germline values: CDR1 MDHEN, CDR2 SYDVKM. The J segment lost 8 bases and the V segment lost 4 bases, leaving 6 bases of the junction unmatched. CDR3 size: 14 residues.

This chain connects TRBV6-2 or TRBV6-3 to TRBJ2-7, with D possibly TRBD2 on 5 matching bases. V lost 5 bases and J 5 bases, leaving 19 bases between the germline ends. Per germline, CDR1 MNHEY and CDR2 SVGEGT. The CDR3 is made up of 15 amino acids. CDR3 sequence (DNA): TGTGCCAGCAGTAGATCACACTCCGGGGTACACGAGCAGTACTTC. It yields the protein CASSRSHSGVHEQYF.

The rearrangement links TRBV12-3 or TRBV12-4 to TRBJ1-6; no clear D. With 6 bases removed from V and 7 bases from J, the gap between germline ends came to 13 bases. The CDR3 consists of 14 residues. The CDR3 here is CASSLPKVNSPLHF. The CDR3 bases are TGTGCCAGCAGCTTACCTAAAGTGAATTCACCCCTCCACTTT.

V usage is TRBV12-3 or TRBV12-4 and J usage is TRBJ1-1; tentatively, D is TRBD1 (5 bases). This CDR3 has 13 residues. V lost 8 bases, J lost 1 base, and 11 bases lay in between. The DNA of the CDR3 is TGTGCCAGCGTATTAGGGGAGAACACTGAAGCTTTCTTT. Translation gives CASVLGENTEAFF.

In its sample, this clonotype was seen a few times. The V and J genes are TRBV7-2 and TRBJ2-1; D is perhaps TRBD1 (5 bases). V lost 2 bases and J 0 bases, leaving 8 bases between the germline ends. This CDR3 is built from 15 residues. Per germline, CDR1 SGHTA and CDR2 FQGNSA. CDR3 loop: CASSLTGDSYNEQFF. Written as DNA, the CDR3 is TGTGCCAGCAGCTTAACAGGAGACTCCTACAATGAGCAGTTCTTC.

The gene calls are TRBV6-5 and TRBJ1-6, with TRBD1 matching over 7 bases. The germline CDR1 and CDR2 sequences are MNHEY and SVGAGI. The CDR3 is made up of 15 amino acids. With V trimmed by 0 bases and J by 10 bases, 6 bases remained unmatched. The CDR3 loop reads CASSYSGQPGSPLHF. CDR3 bases: TGTGCCAGCAGTTACTCGGGACAGCCCGGGTCACCCCTCCACTTT.

V and J are TRBV6-5 and TRBJ1-2, with D uncertain. The V end was cut by 0 bases, the J end by 2 bases, with 16 bases between. Germline V gene lookup returns CDR1 MNHEY and CDR2 SVGAGI. There are 17 residues in the CDR3. The CDR3 DNA reads as TGTGCCAGCAGTTACTCGTTCAGTGGGTCAGGAAACTATGGCTACACCTTC. Residues: CASSYSFSGSGNYGYTF.

CDR3 sequence: CSARDWTSGRGSTGELFF. CDR3 nucleotide sequence: TGCAGTGCTAGAGACTGGACTAGCGGGAGGGGAAGCACCGGGGAGCTGTTTTTT. V and J are TRBV20-1 and TRBJ2-2; 15 nucleotides align to TRBD2. In germline, CDR1 is DFQATT, CDR2 SNEGSKA (reference sequence). This CDR3 region has 18 residues. J gave up 4 bases and V 0 bases, and 6 bases lay outside the gene matches.

CDR3 nucleotide sequence: TGTGCCAGCAGTCTCGTGAGCTCTGGAAACACCATATATTTT. Translated: CASSLVSSGNTIYF. The chain is built from TRBV25-1 and TRBJ1-3; D is ambiguous. The ends were cut back, 5 bases at V and 0 bases at J, with 8 bases in the middle. In germline, CDR1 is MGHDK, CDR2 SYGVNS. CDR3 length: 14 residues.

The J gene is TRBJ2-3, the V gene TRBV7-2; D perhaps matches TRBD2 (6 bases). V lost 6 bases, J lost 1 base, and 14 bases lay in between. The CDR3 spans 15 residues. Germline V gene data show CDR1 as SGHTA and CDR2 as FQGNSA. CDR3 region: CASSIAAVRTDTQYF. The CDR3 region has the DNA TGTGCCAGCAGTATAGCGGCAGTACGCACAGATACGCAGTATTTT. Full variable domain (outside the CDR3, taken from reference TRBV7-2 and TRBJ2-3): GAGVSQSPSNKVTEKGKDVELRCDPISGHTALYWYRQSLGQGLEFLIYFQGNSAPDKSGLPSDRFSAERTGGSVSTLTIQRTQQEDSAVYLCASSIAAVRTDTQYFGPGTRLTVL.

The V call is TRBV30, the J call TRBJ1-1; a weak D match, TRBD1 (6 bases). The CDR3 loop spans 13 amino acids. V was trimmed by 0 bases and J by 4 bases, leaving 9 bases between them. Germline V lookup: CDR1 GTSNPN, CDR2 SVGIG (reference sequence). Written as DNA, the CDR3 is TGTGCCTGGAGTGTAACAGGGAGCACTGAAGCTTTCTTT. Translation: CAWSVTGSTEAFF.

This chain uses TRBV6-1 with TRBJ2-3; a possible D gene is TRBD2 (6 bases). Trimming pared 4 bases from V and 0 bases from J, leaving 14 bases between. Per the germline V gene, CDR1 is MNHNS and CDR2 is SASEGT. The length of the CDR3 is 16 residues. The CDR3 DNA is TGTGCCAGCAGTGTCGTGCCGGGACTTAGCACAGATACGCAGTATTTT. Encoded protein: CASSVVPGLSTDTQYF.

This clonotype was picked up one time. CDR3 coding DNA: TGCAGTGCTAGAGATTCGAGCGGGAGGAAAACCTACAATGAGCAGTTCTTC. It yields the protein CSARDSSGRKTYNEQFF. V gene TRBV20-1 combines with J gene TRBJ2-1, with 9 bases that match TRBD2. The J segment lost 2 bases and the V segment lost 0 bases, leaving 8 bases of the junction unmatched. Germline V lookup: CDR1 DFQATT, CDR2 SNEGSKA (reference sequence). The CDR3 is 17 residues long.

The chain is built from TRBV7-2 and TRBJ2-1, with D perhaps TRBD1 or TRBD2 (5 bases each). CDR3 length equals 15 residues. V lost 8 bases and J 2 bases, leaving 16 bases between the germline ends. Germline V lookup: CDR1 SGHTA, CDR2 FQGNSA. CDR3 protein: CASAPRGSTYNEQFF. DNA for the CDR3: TGTGCCAGCGCACCCCGGGGCTCGACCTACAATGAGCAGTTCTTC. Filled out from reference TRBV7-2 and TRBJ2-1, the complete variable domain reads GAGVSQSPSNKVTEKGKDVELRCDPISGHTALYWYRQSLGQGLEFLIYFQGNSAPDKSGLPSDRFSAERTGGSVSTLTIQRTQQEDSAVYLCASAPRGSTYNEQFFGPGTRLTVL.

The rearrangement links TRBV11-2 to TRBJ1-1; TRBD1 matches 7 bases. The CDR3 sequence is 15 residues long. Germline CDR1 reads SGHAT; CDR2 reads FQNNGV. With 4 bases clipped from V and 0 bases from J, the junction kept 5 bases outside the gene matches. CDR3 sequence reads: CASSSRTGMNTEAFF. In nucleotides, the CDR3 is TGTGCCAGCAGCTCCCGGACAGGCATGAACACTGAAGCTTTCTTT. Variable domain in full (rest from reference TRBV11-2 and TRBJ1-1): EAGVAQSPRYKIIEKRQSVAFWCNPISGHATLYWYQQILGQGPKLLIQFQNNGVVDDSQLPKDRFSAERLKGVDSTLKIQPAKLEDSAVYLCASSSRTGMNTEAFFGQGTRLTVV.

The V call is TRBV6-1, the J call TRBJ1-2; D not resolved. This CDR3 contains 13 residues. Germline values: CDR1 MNHNS, CDR2 SASEGT. V was cut by 5 bases and J by 8 bases, with 15 bases left in between. CDR3 nucleotides: TGTGCCAGCAGTCCGGGCCTCGGGAGGGGCTACACCTTC. Its translation: CASSPGLGRGYTF.

The chain is built from TRBV12-3 or TRBV12-4 and TRBJ2-5, with D uncertain. This CDR3 region has 13 residues. Between the trimmed V and J ends, which lost 5 bases and 3 bases, there was a span of 10 bases. The CDR3 nucleotides are TGTGCCAGCAGTCTTGACCGGAAAGAGACCCAGTACTTC. Translating gives CASSLDRKETQYF.

The V and J genes are TRBV28 and TRBJ1-2; 10 bases map to TRBD1. The CDR3 has 13 residues. CDR1 is MDHEN and CDR2 is SYDVKM in the germline V gene. The V gene end was trimmed by 4 bases and the J gene end by 7 bases; junction bases not matched to a gene: 3. The CDR3 sequence is CASSWDRGRGYTF. As DNA, the CDR3 is TGTGCCAGCAGTTGGGACAGGGGCCGTGGCTACACCTTC.

This sequence joins TRBV20-1 and TRBJ2-5; D tentatively fits TRBD1 or TRBD2 (6 bases each). Germline values: CDR1 DFQATT, CDR2 SNEGSKA (reference sequence). This CDR3 has 14 residues. V lost 1 base and J 5 bases, leaving 14 bases between the germline ends. CDR3 amino acids: CSARGGASWETQYF. CDR3 DNA: TGCAGTGCTAGAGGGGGGGCTAGCTGGGAGACCCAGTACTTC.

The chain recombines TRBV10-1 with TRBJ2-7; TRBD2 matches 12 bases. The CDR3 sequence is 14 residues long. Trimming at V came to 5 bases and at J to 4 bases, leaving 3 bases not matched to a gene. Per the germline V gene, CDR1 is WNHNN and CDR2 is SYGVQD (reference sequence). The CDR3 coding sequence is TGCGCCAGCAGTCGGACTAGCGGGATATACGAGCAGTACTTC. Translated, it gives CASSRTSGIYEQYF.

The rearrangement links TRBV28 to TRBJ2-1; 7 bases are shared with TRBD1. Germline V gene data show CDR1 as MDHEN and CDR2 as SYDVKM. Trimming at V came to 5 bases and at J to 9 bases, leaving 13 bases not matched to a gene. This CDR3 has 15 amino acids. In nucleotides, the CDR3 is TGTGCCAGCAGTCCCCCGGACAGGCCCCTGGTTGAGCAGTTCTTC. It translates to CASSPPDRPLVEQFF.

The rearrangement links TRBV20-1 to TRBJ1-3, with D tentatively TRBD1 (5 bases). The V end was cut by 1 base, the J end by 10 bases, with 20 bases between. The germline V gene encodes CDR1 DFQATT and CDR2 SNEGSKA (reference sequence). CDR3 length: 15 amino acids. The CDR3 is CSARGNRWRPGTIYF. For the CDR3, the DNA is TGCAGTGCTAGAGGAAACAGGTGGCGACCCGGGACCATATATTTT.

V usage is TRBV27 and J usage is TRBJ1-2, with TRBD1 as a possible D gene (5 bases). CDR3 size: 14 residues. The germline V and J ends were trimmed by 6 bases and 7 bases, with 18 bases remaining between them. CDR1 is MNHEY and CDR2 is SMNVEV in the germline V gene (reference sequence). Here the CDR3 DNA reads TGTGCCAGCAGGGCCGGACAAGGTTCCCGTGGCTACACCTTC. Protein product: CASRAGQGSRGYTF.

This clonotype was seen a few times. This chain connects TRBV4-2 to TRBJ1-5; 8 bases map to TRBD1. The junction had 5 bases not matched to a gene; V was cut back by 1 base and J by 0 bases. Germline V gene sequence: CDR1 LGHNA, CDR2 YNFKEQ. The CDR3 has 17 residues. CDR3 nucleotide sequence: TGTGCCAGCAGCCAAGTAACAGGGGGTAGTAGCAATCAGCCCCAGCATTTT. Translated, it gives CASSQVTGGSSNQPQHF.

The chain has TRBV24-1 and TRBJ1-2, with 10 bases that match TRBD1. This CDR3 has 18 residues. The V gene's germline CDR1 is KGHDR and CDR2 SFDVKD. With V trimmed by 2 bases and J by 1 base, 9 bases remained unmatched. CDR3 amino acids: CATSDSPGQGVINYGYTF. CDR3 nucleotide sequence: TGTGCCACCAGTGATTCCCCCGGACAGGGGGTCATTAACTATGGCTACACCTTC.

This clonotype was seen just once. V gene TRBV7-2 combines with J gene TRBJ1-2; D unresolved. V lost 5 bases, J lost 0 bases, and 13 bases lay in between. Germline V CDR1 and CDR2: SGHTA, FQGNSA. There are 15 residues in the CDR3. The CDR3 nucleotides read TGTGCCAGCAGCCCCTCTAGACGGACTAACTATGGCTACACCTTC. This translates into CASSPSRRTNYGYTF.

The chain recombines TRBV30 with TRBJ2-3; D unresolved. In germline, CDR1 is GTSNPN, CDR2 SVGIG (reference sequence). Trimming cost V 0 bases and J 0 bases, with 7 bases left between them. This CDR3 spans 14 amino acids. The CDR3 sequence is CAWSVDGSTDTQYF. In DNA, the CDR3 is TGTGCCTGGAGTGTAGACGGGAGCACAGATACGCAGTATTTT. Full variable domain (missing parts from reference TRBV30 and TRBJ2-3): SQTIHQWPATLVQPVGSPLSLECTVEGTSNPNLYWYRQAAGRGLQLLFYSVGIGQISSEVPQNLSASRPQDRQFILSSKKLLLSDSGFYLCAWSVDGSTDTQYFGPGTRLTVL.

On this clonotype itself: One end of the junction varies from germline; a read error may be responsible. The chain is built from TRBV7-7 and TRBJ2-5, with TRBD2 matching over 15 bases. Looked up from germline, CDR1 is SSHAT and CDR2 is FNYEAQ (reference sequence). The CDR3 runs to 17 residues. The DNA of the CDR3 is TGTGCTAGCAGTCTTCGGACTAGCGGGAGGGCCGGAGAGACCCAGTACTTC. This translates into CASSLRTSGRAGETQYF.

This clonotype has only one observation. The rearrangement links TRBV7-9 to TRBJ1-1, with a possible D match to TRBD1 (5 bases). Germline-derived CDR1 and CDR2 are SEHNR and FQNEAQ (reference sequence). Trimming removed 5 bases from V and 6 bases from J, with 13 bases in between. The CDR3 sequence is 13 residues long. The CDR3: CASSPGVSPEAFF. Written as DNA, the CDR3 is TGTGCCAGCAGCCCGGGGGTGTCTCCTGAAGCTTTCTTT.

This clonotype was found a few times. This chain connects TRBV6-2 or TRBV6-3 to TRBJ2-7; D unclear. CDR1 and CDR2 (germline): MNHEY, SVGEGT. The CDR3 loop spans 14 amino acids. Trimming shortened V by 2 bases and J by 0 bases, and 8 bases separated the two germline ends. This CDR3 reads CASSYRERSYEQYF. The CDR3 DNA sequence: TGTGCCAGCAGTTACAGAGAGCGCTCCTACGAGCAGTACTTC.

This clonotype occurred a few times. The genes are TRBV20-1 and TRBJ2-2, with D perhaps matching TRBD2 (6 bases). Germline V gene data show CDR1 as DFQATT and CDR2 as SNEGSKA (reference sequence). The V end lost 5 bases, the J end lost 7 bases, and 14 bases lay between the germline ends. The length of the CDR3 is 13 residues. DNA for the CDR3: TGCAGTGCTTTATCGACTAGGGTCGGGGAGCTGTTTTTT. Translating gives CSALSTRVGELFF.

V usage is TRBV6-2 or TRBV6-3 and J usage is TRBJ2-7; maybe TRBD1 (5 bases). This CDR3 comprises 17 residues. V was pared by 4 bases and J by 5 bases, with 24 bases between. The germline gives CDR1 MNHEY, CDR2 SVGEGT. The CDR3 DNA reads as TGTGCCAGCAGTTCAAACCGACTCCCCGAATCAGGGCACGAGCAGTACTTC. This codes for CASSSNRLPESGHEQYF.